This T cell receptor (beta chain) was recovered during a study of blood T cells in healthy people across ages. Overall study results and limits: Leaving the PBMCs unsorted stopped any conclusive comparison of naive versus antigen-experienced cells. Age brought a roughly linear fall in TCR beta diversity measured per million T cells.

On this clonotype: Its target is not known.

The CDR3 is 16 amino acids. Germline CDR1 and CDR2: SGDLS and YYNGEE. The V and J ends lost 0 bases and 4 bases respectively, with 16 bases between them. Primed by a sample-barcoded 5' primer and a J-beta primer mix, a second PCR proceeded for about 7 to 11 cycles. In TCRdb, the 5' RACE reads were re-called with MiXCR into one record per CDR3 protein. In the table there are a few hundred thousand distinct CDR3 sequences, roughly a quarter of which are singletons. The data were also submitted as part of a second study, on T cells of mothers and their children. That work adds: Roughly 6 children, together with their three healthy Caucasian mothers, made up the donors. The shaping of TCR recombination output by thymic selection is similar in related and unrelated pairs.

The rearrangement uses TRBV9 and TRBJ1-2; D is unclear. This TCR derives from a boy aged 2 to 10 in good health. Specimen: blood. CDR3 protein: CASSVAVGGNPYGYTF. CDR3 nucleotides: TGTGCCAGCAGCGTAGCTGTAGGAGGGAACCCCTATGGCTACACCTTC.